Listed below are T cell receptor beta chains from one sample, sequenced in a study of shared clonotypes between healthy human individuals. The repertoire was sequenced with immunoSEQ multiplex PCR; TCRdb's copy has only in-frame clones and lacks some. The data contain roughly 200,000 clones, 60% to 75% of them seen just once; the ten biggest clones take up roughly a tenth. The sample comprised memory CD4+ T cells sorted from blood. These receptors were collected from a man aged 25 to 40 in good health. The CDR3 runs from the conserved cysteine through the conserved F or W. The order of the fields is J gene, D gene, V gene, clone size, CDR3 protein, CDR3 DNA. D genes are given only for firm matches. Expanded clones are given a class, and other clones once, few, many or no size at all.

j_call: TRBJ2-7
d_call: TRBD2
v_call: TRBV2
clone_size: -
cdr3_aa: CASSERLAGAYEQYF
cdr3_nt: TGTGCCAGCAGTGAACGGCTAGCGGGAGCGTACGAGCAGTACTTC

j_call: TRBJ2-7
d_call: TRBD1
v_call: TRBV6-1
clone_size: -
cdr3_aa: CASSVRQGYEQYF
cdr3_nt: TGTGCCAGCAGTGTGAGACAGGGCTACGAGCAGTACTTC

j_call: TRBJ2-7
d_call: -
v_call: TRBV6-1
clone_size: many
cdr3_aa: CASSEALPEQYF
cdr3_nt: TGTGCCAGCAGTGAAGCCCTTCCCGAGCAGTACTTC

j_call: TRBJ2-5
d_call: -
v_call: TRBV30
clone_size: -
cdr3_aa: CAWAQRRGETQYF
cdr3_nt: TGTGCCTGGGCACAGCGCCGGGGGGAGACCCAGTACTTC

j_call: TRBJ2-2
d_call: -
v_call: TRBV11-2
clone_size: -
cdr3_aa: CASGPGQNTGELFF
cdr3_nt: TGTGCCAGCGGACCGGGACAAAACACCGGGGAGCTGTTTTTT

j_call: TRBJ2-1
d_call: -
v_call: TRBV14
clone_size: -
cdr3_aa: CASSQVFYNEQFF
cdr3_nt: TGTGCCAGCAGCCAAGTCTTCTACAATGAGCAGTTCTTC

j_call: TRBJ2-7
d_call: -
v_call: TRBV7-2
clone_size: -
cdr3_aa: CASSLDWGDEQYF
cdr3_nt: TGTGCCAGCAGCTTAGATTGGGGAGACGAGCAGTACTTC

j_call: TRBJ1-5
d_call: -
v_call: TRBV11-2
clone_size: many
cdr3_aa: CASSLGKGQPQHF
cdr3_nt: TGTGCCAGCAGCTTAGGGAAGGGTCAGCCCCAGCATTTT

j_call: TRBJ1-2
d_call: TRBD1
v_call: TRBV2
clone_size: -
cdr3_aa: CASSALDRGNYGYTF
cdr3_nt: TGTGCCAGCAGTGCCCTAGACAGGGGTAACTATGGCTACACCTTC

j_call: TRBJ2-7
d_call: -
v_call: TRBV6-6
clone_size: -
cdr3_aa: CASSYTRQSYEQYF
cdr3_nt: TGTGCCAGCAGTTACACCAGACAATCCTACGAGCAGTACTTC

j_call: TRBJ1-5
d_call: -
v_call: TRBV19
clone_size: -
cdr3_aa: CASSMGGEYQPQHF
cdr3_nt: TGTGCCAGTAGTATGGGGGGCGAGTATCAGCCCCAGCATTTT

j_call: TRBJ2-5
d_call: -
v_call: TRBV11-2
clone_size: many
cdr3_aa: CASSLRGGAEGTQYF
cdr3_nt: TGTGCCAGCAGCTTAAGGGGCGGGGCCGAGGGGACCCAGTACTTC

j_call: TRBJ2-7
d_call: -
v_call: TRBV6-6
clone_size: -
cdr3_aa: CASSYSAEPRNEQYF
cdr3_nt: TGTGCCAGCAGTTACTCGGCAGAACCTCGAAACGAGCAGTACTTC

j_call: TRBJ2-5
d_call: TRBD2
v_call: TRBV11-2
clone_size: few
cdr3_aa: CASSLATSGRLKTQYF
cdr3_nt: TGTGCCAGCAGCTTAGCCACTAGCGGGAGGCTGAAGACCCAGTACTTC

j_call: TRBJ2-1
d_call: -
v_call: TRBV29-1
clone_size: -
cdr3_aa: CSVAGTPSSYNEQFF
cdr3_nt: TGCAGCGTGGCTGGGACTCCTAGCTCCTACAATGAGCAGTTCTTC

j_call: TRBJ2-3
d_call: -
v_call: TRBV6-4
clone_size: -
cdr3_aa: CASSDHVRQYF
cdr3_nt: TGTGCCAGCAGTGACCACGTCCGGCAGTATTTT

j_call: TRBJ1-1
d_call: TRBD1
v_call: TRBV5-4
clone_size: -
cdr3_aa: CASIKMGQGGKAFF
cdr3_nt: TGTGCCAGCATCAAGATGGGACAGGGCGGGAAAGCTTTCTTT

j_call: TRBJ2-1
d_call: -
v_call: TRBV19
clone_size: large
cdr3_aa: CASSPGVPSYNEQFF
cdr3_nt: TGTGCCAGTAGTCCAGGAGTGCCATCCTACAATGAGCAGTTCTTC